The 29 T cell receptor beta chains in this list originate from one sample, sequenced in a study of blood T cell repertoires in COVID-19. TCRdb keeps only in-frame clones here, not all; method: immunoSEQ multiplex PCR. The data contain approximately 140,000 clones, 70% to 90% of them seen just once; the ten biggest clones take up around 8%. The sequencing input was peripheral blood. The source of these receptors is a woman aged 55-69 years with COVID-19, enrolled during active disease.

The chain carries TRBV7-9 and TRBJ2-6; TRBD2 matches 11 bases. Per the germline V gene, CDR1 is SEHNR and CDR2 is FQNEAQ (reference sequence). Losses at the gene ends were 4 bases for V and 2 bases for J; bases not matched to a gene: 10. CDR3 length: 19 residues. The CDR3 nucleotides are TGTGCCAGCAGCTCCTTAGCGGGGGGGCGTTTGGCTGGGGCCAACGTCCTGACTTTC. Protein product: CASSSLAGGRLAGANVLTF.

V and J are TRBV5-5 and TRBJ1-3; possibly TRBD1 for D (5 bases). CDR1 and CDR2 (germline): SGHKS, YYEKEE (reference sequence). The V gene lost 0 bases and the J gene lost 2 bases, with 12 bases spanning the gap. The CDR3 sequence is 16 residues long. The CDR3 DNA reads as TGTGCCAGCAGCTTGGCCTCTGGGGGGACTGGAAACACCATATATTTT. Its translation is CASSLASGGTGNTIYF.

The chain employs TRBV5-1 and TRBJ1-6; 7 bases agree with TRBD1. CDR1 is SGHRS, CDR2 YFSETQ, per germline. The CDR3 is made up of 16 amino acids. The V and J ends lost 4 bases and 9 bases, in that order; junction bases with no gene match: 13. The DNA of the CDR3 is TGCGCCAGCAGCCAAGCTAGCCAGGGGGAACCTTCACCCCTCCACTTT. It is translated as CASSQASQGEPSPLHF.

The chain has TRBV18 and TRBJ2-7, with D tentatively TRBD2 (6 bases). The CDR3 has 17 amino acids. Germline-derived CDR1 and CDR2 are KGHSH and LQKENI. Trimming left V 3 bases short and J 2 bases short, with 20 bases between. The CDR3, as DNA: TGTGCCAGCTCACCCCGGGCGGAGGGTCCTCCCCCCTACGAGCAGTACTTC. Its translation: CASSPRAEGPPPYEQYF.

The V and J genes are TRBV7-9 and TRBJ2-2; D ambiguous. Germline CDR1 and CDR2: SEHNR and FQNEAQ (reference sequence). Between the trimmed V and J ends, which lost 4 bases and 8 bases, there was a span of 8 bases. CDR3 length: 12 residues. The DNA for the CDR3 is TGTGCCAGCAGCTCCCTTCTAGGGGAGCTGTTTTTT. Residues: CASSSLLGELFF.

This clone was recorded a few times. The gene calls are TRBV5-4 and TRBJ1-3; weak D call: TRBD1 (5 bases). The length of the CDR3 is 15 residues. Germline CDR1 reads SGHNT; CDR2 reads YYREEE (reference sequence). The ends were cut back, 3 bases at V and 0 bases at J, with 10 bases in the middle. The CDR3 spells CASSSTTDSGNTIYF. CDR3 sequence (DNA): TGTGCCAGCAGCTCTACGACAGACTCTGGAAACACCATATATTTT.

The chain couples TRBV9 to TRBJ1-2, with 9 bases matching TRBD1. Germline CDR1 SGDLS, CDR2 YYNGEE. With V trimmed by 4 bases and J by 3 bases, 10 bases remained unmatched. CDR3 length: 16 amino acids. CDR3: CASSSSERDRDYGYTF. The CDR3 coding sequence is TGTGCCAGCAGCTCGTCCGAGCGGGACAGGGACTATGGCTACACCTTC.

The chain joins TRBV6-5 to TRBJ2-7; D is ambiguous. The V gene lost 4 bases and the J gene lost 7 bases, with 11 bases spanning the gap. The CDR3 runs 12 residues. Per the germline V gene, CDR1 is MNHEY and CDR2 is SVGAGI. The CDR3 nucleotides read TGTGCCAGCAGTTTTTCGGGTGGGGAGCAGTACTTC. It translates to CASSFSGGEQYF.

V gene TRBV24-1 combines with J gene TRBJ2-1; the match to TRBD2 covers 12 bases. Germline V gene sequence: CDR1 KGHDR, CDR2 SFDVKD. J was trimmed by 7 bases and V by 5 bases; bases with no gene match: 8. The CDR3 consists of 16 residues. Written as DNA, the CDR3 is TGTGCCACCAGTGGGACTAGCGGGGACCAGTGGAATGAGCAGTTCTTC. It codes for CATSGTSGDQWNEQFF.

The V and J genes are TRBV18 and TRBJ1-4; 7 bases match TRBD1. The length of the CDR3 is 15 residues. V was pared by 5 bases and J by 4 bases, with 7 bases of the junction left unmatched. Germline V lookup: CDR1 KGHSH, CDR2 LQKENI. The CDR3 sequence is CASSFTGAVNEKLFF. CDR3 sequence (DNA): TGTGCCAGCTCATTTACAGGGGCCGTTAATGAAAAACTGTTTTTT.

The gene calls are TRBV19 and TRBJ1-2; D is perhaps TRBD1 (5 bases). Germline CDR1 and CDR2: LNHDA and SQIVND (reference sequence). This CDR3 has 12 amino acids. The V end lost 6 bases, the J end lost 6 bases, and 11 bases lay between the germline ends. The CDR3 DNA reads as TGTGCCAGTAGGGGGGGTAAGGATGGCTACACCTTC. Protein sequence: CASRGGKDGYTF.

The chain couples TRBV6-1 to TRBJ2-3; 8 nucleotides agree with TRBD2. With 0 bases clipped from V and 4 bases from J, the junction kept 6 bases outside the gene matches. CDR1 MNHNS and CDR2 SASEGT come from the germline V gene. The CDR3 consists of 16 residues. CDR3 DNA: TGTGCCAGCAGTGAAGCGCGGACTAGCAGCGCAGATACGCAGTATTTT. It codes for CASSEARTSSADTQYF.

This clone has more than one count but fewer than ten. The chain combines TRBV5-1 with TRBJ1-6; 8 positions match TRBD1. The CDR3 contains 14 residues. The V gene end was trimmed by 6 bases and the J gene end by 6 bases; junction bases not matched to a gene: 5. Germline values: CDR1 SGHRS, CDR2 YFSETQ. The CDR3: CASTLGQGNSPLHF. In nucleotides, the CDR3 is TGCGCCAGCACCCTCGGACAGGGTAATTCACCCCTCCACTTT.

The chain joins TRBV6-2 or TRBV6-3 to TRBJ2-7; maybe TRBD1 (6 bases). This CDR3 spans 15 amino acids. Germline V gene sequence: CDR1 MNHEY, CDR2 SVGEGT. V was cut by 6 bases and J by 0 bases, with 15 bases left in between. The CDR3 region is CASSYIRRGSYEQYF. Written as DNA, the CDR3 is TGTGCCAGCAGCTATATCCGCAGGGGCTCCTACGAGCAGTACTTC.

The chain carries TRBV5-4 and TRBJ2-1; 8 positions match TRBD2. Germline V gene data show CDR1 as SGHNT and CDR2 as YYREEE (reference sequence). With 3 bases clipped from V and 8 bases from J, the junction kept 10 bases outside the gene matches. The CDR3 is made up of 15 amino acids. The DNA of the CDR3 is TGTGCCAGCAGCTGGGAAGCGGGGGAAAGGGATGAGCAGTTCTTC. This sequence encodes CASSWEAGERDEQFF.

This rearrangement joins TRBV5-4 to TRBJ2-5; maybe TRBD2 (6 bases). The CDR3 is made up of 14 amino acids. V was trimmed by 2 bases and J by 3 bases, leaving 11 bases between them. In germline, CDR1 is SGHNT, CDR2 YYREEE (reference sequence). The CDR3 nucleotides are TGTGCCAGCAGCTTAAGACTAGGTGAAGAGACCCAGTACTTC. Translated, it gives CASSLRLGEETQYF.

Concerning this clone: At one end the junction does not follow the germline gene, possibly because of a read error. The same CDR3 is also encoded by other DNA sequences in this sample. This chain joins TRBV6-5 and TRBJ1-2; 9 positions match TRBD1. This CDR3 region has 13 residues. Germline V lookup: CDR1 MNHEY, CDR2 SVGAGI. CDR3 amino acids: CASSNTGGYGYTF. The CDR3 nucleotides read TGTGCCAGCAGTAATACAGGGGGCTATGGCTACACCTTT.

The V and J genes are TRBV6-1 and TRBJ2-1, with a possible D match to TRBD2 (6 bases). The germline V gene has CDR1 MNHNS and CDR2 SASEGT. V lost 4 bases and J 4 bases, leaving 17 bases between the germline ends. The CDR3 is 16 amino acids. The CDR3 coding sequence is TGTGCCAGCAGTGTGGAGGGCAGTACGTCGTACAATGAGCAGTTCTTC. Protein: CASSVEGSTSYNEQFF.

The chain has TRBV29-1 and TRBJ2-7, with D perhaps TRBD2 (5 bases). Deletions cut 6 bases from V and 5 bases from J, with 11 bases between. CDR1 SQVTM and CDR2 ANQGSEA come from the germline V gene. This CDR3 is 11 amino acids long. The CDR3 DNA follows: TGCAGCGTGAGGTGGGAGAACGAGCAGTACTTC. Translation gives CSVRWENEQYF.

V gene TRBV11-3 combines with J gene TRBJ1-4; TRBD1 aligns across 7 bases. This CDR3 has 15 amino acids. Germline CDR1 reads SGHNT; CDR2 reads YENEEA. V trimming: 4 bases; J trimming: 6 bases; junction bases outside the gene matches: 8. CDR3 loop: CASSSRAGTDEKLFF. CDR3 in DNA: TGTGCCAGCAGCTCCCGAGCCGGGACAGATGAAAAACTGTTTTTT.

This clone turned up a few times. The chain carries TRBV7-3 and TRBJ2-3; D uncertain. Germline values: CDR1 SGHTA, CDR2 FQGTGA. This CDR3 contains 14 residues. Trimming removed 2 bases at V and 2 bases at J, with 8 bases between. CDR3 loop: CASSLDTNTDTQYF. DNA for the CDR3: TGTGCCAGCAGCTTAGACACGAACACAGATACGCAGTATTTT.

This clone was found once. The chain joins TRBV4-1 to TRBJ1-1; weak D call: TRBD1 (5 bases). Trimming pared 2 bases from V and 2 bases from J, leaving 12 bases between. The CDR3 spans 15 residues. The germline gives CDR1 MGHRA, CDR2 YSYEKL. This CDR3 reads CASSQQGNPNTEAFF. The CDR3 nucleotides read TGCGCCAGCAGCCAACAGGGTAATCCCAACACTGAAGCTTTCTTT.

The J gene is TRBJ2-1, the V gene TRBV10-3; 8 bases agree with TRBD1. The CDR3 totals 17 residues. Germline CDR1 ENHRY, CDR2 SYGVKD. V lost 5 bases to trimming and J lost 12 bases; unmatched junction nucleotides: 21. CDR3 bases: TGTGCCATCAGTTCACTTGACAGGGGCTTTTCCCTAAGTGGGCAGTTCTTC. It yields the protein CAISSLDRGFSLSGQFF.

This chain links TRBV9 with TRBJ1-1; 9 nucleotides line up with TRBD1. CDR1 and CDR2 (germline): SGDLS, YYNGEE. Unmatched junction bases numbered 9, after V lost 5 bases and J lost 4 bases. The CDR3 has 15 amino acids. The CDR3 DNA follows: TGTGCCAGCAGTCTACGGACAGGGGAAGCCACTGAAGCTTTCTTT. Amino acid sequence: CASSLRTGEATEAFF.

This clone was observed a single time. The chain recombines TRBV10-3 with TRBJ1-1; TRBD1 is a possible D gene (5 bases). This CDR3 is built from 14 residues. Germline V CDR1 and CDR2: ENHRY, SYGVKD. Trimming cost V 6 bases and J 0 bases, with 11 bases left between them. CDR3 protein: CAIRSQGLNTEAFF. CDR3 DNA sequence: TGTGCCATCAGATCTCAGGGCCTGAACACTGAAGCTTTCTTT.

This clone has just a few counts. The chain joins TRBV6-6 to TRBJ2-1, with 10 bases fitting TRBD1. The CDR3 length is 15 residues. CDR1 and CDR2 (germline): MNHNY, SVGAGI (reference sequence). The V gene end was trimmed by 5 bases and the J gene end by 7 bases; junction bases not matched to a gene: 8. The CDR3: CASSATGGSGNEQFF. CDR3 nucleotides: TGTGCCAGCAGTGCGACAGGGGGCTCGGGGAATGAGCAGTTCTTC.

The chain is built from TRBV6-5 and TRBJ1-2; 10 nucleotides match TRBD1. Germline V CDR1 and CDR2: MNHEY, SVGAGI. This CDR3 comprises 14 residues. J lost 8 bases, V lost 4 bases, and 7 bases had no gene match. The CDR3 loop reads CASSSGQGVKGYTF. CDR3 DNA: TGTGCCAGCAGTTCTGGACAGGGGGTGAAAGGCTACACCTTC.

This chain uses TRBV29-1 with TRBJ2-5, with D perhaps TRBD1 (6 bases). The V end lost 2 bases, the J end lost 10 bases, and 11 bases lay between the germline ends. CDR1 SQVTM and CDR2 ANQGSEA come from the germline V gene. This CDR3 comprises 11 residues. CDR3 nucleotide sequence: TGCAGCGTTGAACAACTAGGGGGCCAGTACTTC. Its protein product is CSVEQLGGQYF.

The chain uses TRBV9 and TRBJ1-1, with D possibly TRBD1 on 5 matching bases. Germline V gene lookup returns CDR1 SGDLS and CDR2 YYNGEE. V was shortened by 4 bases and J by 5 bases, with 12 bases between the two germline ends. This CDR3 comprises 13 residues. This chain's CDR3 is CASSPGGGTEAFF. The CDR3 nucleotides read TGTGCCAGCAGCCCCGGGGGGGGTACTGAAGCTTTCTTT.